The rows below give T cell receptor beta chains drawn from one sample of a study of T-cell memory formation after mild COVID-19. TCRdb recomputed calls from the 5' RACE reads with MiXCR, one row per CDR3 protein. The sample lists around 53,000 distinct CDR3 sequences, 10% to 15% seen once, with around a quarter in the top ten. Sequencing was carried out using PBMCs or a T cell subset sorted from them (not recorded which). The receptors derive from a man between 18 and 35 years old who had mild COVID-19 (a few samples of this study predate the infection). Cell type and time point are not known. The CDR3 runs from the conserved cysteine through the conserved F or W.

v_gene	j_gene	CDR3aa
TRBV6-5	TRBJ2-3	CASSRLAGGTDTQYF
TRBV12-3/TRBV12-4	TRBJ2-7	CASRISGGPYEQYF
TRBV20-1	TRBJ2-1	CSARDSVVGQLCVF
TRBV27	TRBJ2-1	CASSLSPGQGYNEQFF
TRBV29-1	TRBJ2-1	CSASGTSGTYEQFF
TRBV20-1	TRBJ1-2	CSAMGGGNYGYTF
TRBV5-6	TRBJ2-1	CASSEFGTPYNEQFF
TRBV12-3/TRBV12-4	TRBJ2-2	CASSFTRTTGELFF
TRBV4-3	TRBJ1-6	CASSQERQGVGNNSPLHF
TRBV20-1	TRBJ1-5	CSARAGAPNQPQHF
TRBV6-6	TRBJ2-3	CASRRGTEDLQYF
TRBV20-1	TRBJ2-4	CSAASLAGGSGTKNIQYF
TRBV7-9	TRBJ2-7	CASSFRDVYEQYF
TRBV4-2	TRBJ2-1	CASSQVAGQLIYNEQFF
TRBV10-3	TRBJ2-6	CAISDSFTGANVLTF
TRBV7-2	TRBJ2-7	CASSPVRRSYEQYF
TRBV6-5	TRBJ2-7	CASSPLERGISYEQYF
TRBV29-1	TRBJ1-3	CSVVVGDSGNTIYF
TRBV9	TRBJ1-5	CASSVGQGNQPQHF
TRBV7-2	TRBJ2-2	CASSFSVLGELFF
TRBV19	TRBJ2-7	CASRGESYEQYF
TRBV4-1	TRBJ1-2	CASSQDAGLRGGYTF
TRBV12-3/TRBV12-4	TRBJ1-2	CASSLRLLYGYTF